This paragraph reports one TCR beta chain. Then a second PCR, running about 6 to 12 cycles, was carried out with a sample-barcoded 5' primer and a J-beta primer mix. From the 5' RACE reads, TCRdb called clonotypes with MiXCR, one entry per CDR3 protein. This table has over 600,000 distinct CDR3 sequences, roughly three fifths appearing once. This record belongs to a study of blood T cells in healthy people across ages. This CDR3 comprises 16 residues. Germline V lookup: CDR1 SGHVS, CDR2 FQNEAQ. The J segment lost 5 bases and the V segment lost 5 bases, leaving 11 bases of the junction unmatched. This TCR derives from a man aged 35 to 55 in good health. The V call is TRBV7-8, the J call TRBJ1-5; 8 bases agree with TRBD1. Sequenced sample: blood. CDR3 sequence (DNA): TGTGCCAGCAGCCCCCGGGACAGGAGTCGCGATCAGCCCCAGCATTTT. Translating gives CASSPRDRSRDQPQHF.